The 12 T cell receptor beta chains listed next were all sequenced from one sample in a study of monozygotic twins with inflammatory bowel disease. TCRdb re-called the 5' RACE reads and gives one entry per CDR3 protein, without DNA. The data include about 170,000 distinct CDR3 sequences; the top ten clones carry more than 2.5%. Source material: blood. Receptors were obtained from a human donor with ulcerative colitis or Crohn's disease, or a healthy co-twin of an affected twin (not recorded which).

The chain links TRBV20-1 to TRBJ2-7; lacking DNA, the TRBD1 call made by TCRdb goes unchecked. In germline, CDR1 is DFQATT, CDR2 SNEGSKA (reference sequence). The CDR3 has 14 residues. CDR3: CSARVAGGINEQYF.

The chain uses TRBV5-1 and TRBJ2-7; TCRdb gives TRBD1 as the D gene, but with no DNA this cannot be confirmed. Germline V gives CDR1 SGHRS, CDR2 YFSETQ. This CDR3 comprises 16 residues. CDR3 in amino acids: CASSLVAGAQGGEQYF.

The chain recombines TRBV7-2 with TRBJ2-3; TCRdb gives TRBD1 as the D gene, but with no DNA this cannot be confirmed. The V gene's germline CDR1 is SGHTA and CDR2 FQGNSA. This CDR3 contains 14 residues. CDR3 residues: CASSLGVTGATQYF.

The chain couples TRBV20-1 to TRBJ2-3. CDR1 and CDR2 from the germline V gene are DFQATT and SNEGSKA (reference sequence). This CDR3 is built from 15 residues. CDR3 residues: CSARDGGEMKDTQYF.

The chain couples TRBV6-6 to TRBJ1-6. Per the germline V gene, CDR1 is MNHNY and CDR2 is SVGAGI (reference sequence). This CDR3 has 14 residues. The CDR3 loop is CASRSGTYNSPLHF.

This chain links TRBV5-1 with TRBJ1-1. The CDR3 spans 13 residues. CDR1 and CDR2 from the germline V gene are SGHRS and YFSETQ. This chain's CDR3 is CASSLMGNTEAFF.

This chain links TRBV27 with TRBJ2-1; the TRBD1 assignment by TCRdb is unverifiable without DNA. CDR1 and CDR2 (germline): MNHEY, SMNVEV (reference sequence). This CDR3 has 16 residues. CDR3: CASSLLSGKSYNEQFF.

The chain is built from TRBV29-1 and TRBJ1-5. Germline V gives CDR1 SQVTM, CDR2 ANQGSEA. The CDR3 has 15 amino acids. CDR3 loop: CSVATAVSSNQPQHF.

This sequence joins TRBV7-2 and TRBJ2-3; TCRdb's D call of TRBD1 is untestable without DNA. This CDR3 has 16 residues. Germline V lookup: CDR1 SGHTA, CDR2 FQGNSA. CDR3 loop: CASSWPGTGESDTQYF.

CDR3 loop: CSVELGPNYEQYF. The chain links TRBV29-1 to TRBJ2-7; TCRdb gives TRBD2 as the D gene, but with no DNA this cannot be confirmed. CDR1 and CDR2 from the germline V gene are SQVTM and ANQGSEA. The CDR3 length is 13 residues.

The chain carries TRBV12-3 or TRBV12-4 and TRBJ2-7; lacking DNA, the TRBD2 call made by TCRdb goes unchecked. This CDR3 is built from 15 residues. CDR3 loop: CASSLQGGGSYEQYF.

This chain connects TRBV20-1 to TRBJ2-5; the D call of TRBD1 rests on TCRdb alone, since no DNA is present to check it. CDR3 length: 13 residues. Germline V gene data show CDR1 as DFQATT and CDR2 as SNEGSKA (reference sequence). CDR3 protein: CSARTGVQETQYF.